One and the same sample provided the 26 T cell receptor beta chains below, sequenced in a study of cytomegalovirus exposure and HLA in healthy donors. PCR primers comprised 60 Vbeta and 13 Jbeta primers. Generated by immunoSEQ multiplex PCR, the TCRdb table keeps only in-frame clones and is missing some. Here the sample spans about 160,000 clones, 70% to 80% being singletons. The sequencing sample was made of PBMCs. Every receptor here comes from a man aged 18 to 30 in good health and CMV-seropositive.

A word on this clone: The CDR3 does not end in the conserved phenylalanine or tryptophan, so this is likely a read error. The chain uses TRBV6-6 and TRBJ1-6; 9 bases fit TRBD1. The ends lost 10 bases at V and 8 bases at J; junction bases unmatched: 3. This CDR3 has 12 amino acids. Germline CDR1 and CDR2: MNHNY and SVGAGI (reference sequence). CDR3 residues: CATRQGDSPLHL. The CDR3 nucleotides read TGTGCCACCCGACAGGGGGATTCACCCCTCCACCTT.

The rearrangement links TRBV10-1 to TRBJ1-1; TRBD1 agrees at 7 bases. Germline V gene sequence: CDR1 WNHNN, CDR2 SYGVQD (reference sequence). With V trimmed by 6 bases and J by 8 bases, 6 bases remained unmatched. The CDR3 sequence is 12 residues long. Here the CDR3 reads CASSGKGQEAFF. DNA for the CDR3: TGCGCCAGCAGCGGGAAGGGACAGGAAGCTTTCTTT.

This clone turned up a few times. This sequence joins TRBV2 and TRBJ2-6; TRBD1 matches at 7 bases. Germline V gene sequence: CDR1 SNHLY, CDR2 FYNNEI. The trim removed 6 bases at V and 0 bases at J, leaving 11 bases unmatched. The CDR3 totals 18 residues. The DNA for the CDR3 is TGTGCCAGCAGCCCGGGGACAGTAAAATCCTCTGGGGCCAACGTCCTGACTTTC. Translation: CASSPGTVKSSGANVLTF.

The chain combines TRBV6-1 with TRBJ1-1; D ambiguous. Germline CDR1 and CDR2: MNHNS and SASEGT. This CDR3 has 12 residues. V gave up 6 bases and J gave up 6 bases, with 11 bases separating them. The CDR3 DNA is TGTGCCAGCAGAGGACTCTGGGCTGAAGCTTTCTTT. The encoded protein is CASRGLWAEAFF.

The chain employs TRBV19 and TRBJ1-5; D might be TRBD1 (6 bases). The CDR3 is 16 residues long. Trimming left V 3 bases short and J 4 bases short, with 16 bases between. Germline V gene lookup returns CDR1 LNHDA and CDR2 SQIVND (reference sequence). CDR3 region: CASSILSGTTNQPQHF. CDR3 sequence (DNA): TGTGCCAGTAGTATTCTTTCGGGGACAACTAATCAGCCCCAGCATTTT.

V is TRBV5-5 and J is TRBJ1-1, with a tentative D call TRBD1 (5 bases). V gave up 0 bases and J gave up 4 bases, with 10 bases separating them. The length of the CDR3 is 14 residues. CDR1 is SGHKS and CDR2 is YYEKEE in the germline V gene (reference sequence). The CDR3 DNA reads TGTGCCAGCAGCTTGGATTCCGGGGGCACTGAAGCTTTCTTT. It is translated as CASSLDSGGTEAFF.

The chain links TRBV2 to TRBJ2-7, with D possibly being TRBD1 (6 bases). The V gene's germline CDR1 is SNHLY and CDR2 FYNNEI. V lost 3 bases to trimming and J lost 4 bases, with 19 bases between them. The CDR3 extends over 16 amino acids. Here the CDR3 DNA reads TGTGCCAGCAGTGATTTTGGGGACACACAATCTTACGAGCAGTACTTC. Translation gives CASSDFGDTQSYEQYF.

V usage is TRBV5-6 and J usage is TRBJ2-7, with TRBD1 identical over 9 bases. The germline gives CDR1 SGHDT, CDR2 YYEEEE. Unmatched junction bases numbered 9, after V lost 5 bases and J lost 3 bases. The CDR3 runs to 15 residues. The CDR3 reads CASSAGTGSLYEQYF. CDR3 DNA: TGTGCCAGCAGTGCCGGGACAGGGAGTCTCTACGAGCAGTACTTC.

The V gene is TRBV10-3, the J gene TRBJ1-1; no reliable D call. V lost 4 bases to trimming and J lost 5 bases, with 17 bases between them. Germline V gene sequence: CDR1 ENHRY, CDR2 SYGVKD. The CDR3 sequence is 15 residues long. The CDR3 protein is CAISVSAGESTEAFF. The CDR3 bases are TGTGCCATCAGTGTATCGGCAGGTGAATCTACTGAAGCTTTCTTT.

The rearrangement uses TRBV7-9 and TRBJ1-4; a weak D match, TRBD1 (5 bases). V lost 2 bases, J lost 14 bases, and 12 bases lay in between. The CDR3 spans 12 residues. From germline, CDR1 is SEHNR and CDR2 FQNEAQ (reference sequence). The CDR3 sequence: CASSLIQGRLFF. The CDR3 DNA reads TGTGCCAGCAGCTTAATCCAGGGCCGGCTGTTTTTT.

The CDR3 region is CASKGTDASGNTIYF. Here the CDR3 DNA reads TGTGCCAGCAAAGGTACAGATGCCTCTGGAAACACCATATATTTT. The gene calls are TRBV6-1 and TRBJ1-3; the D is unclear. V was pared by 7 bases and J by 0 bases, with 13 bases between. CDR3 length: 15 residues. CDR1 MNHNS and CDR2 SASEGT come from the germline V gene.

A few counts support this clone. This chain links TRBV19 with TRBJ1-2, with TRBD1 matching over 8 bases. CDR1 LNHDA and CDR2 SQIVND come from the germline V gene (reference sequence). The trim removed 5 bases at V and 3 bases at J, leaving 5 bases unmatched. The CDR3 runs 14 residues. The DNA of the CDR3 is TGTGCCAGTAGTTGGCAGGGGGCTGACTATGGCTACACCTTC. Translation: CASSWQGADYGYTF.

Only one count was recorded for this clone. The chain is built from TRBV7-9 and TRBJ1-1; tentatively, D is TRBD1 (5 bases). The CDR3 loop spans 16 amino acids. V was cut by 7 bases and J by 4 bases, with 22 bases left in between. Germline V gene data show CDR1 as SEHNR and CDR2 as FQNEAQ (reference sequence). As DNA, the CDR3 is TGTGCCAGCACCGGTGGGACTTTCGTTTTAGGCACTGAAGCTTTCTTT. This gives the protein CASTGGTFVLGTEAFF.

The chain couples TRBV9 to TRBJ1-2, with 8 bases matching TRBD1. Germline V gene data show CDR1 as SGDLS and CDR2 as YYNGEE. Trimming cost V 0 bases and J 5 bases; bases outside gene matches: 3. The CDR3 is 14 residues long. CDR3: CASSVGQGTYGYTF. In DNA, the CDR3 is TGTGCCAGCAGCGTAGGACAGGGGACGTATGGCTACACCTTC.

V is TRBV30 and J is TRBJ1-4; D uncertain. CDR3 length: 11 amino acids. Deletions cut 5 bases from V and 5 bases from J, with 6 bases between. Germline loops: CDR1 GTSNPN, CDR2 SVGIG (reference sequence). The CDR3 region has the DNA TGTGCCTGGCTAAACAATGAAAAACTGTTTTTT. Its translation: CAWLNNEKLFF.

The chain uses TRBV15 and TRBJ1-6, with 10 positions matching TRBD1. This CDR3 contains 15 residues. The germline V gene has CDR1 LNHNV and CDR2 YYDKDF (reference sequence). Trimming at V came to 0 bases and at J to 8 bases, leaving 1 base not matched to a gene. The CDR3 reads CATSRDGTGDSPLHF. DNA for the CDR3: TGTGCCACCAGCAGAGATGGGACAGGGGATTCACCCCTCCACTTT.

The chain joins TRBV2 to TRBJ2-3, with a tentative D call TRBD1 (5 bases). This CDR3 is 13 amino acids long. Trimming removed 3 bases from V and 7 bases from J, with 11 bases in between. CDR1 is SNHLY, CDR2 FYNNEI, per germline. As DNA, the CDR3 is TGTGCCAGCAGTGACAGGGAATTAAATACGCAGTATTTT. Residues: CASSDRELNTQYF. Supplemented by reference TRBV2 and TRBJ2-3, the full variable domain reads EPEVTQTPSHQVTQMGQEVILRCVPISNHLYFYWYRQILGQKVEFLVSFYNNEISEKSEIFDDQFSVERPDGSNFTLKIRSTKLEDSAMYFCASSDRELNTQYFGPGTRLTVL.

The rearrangement joins TRBV28 to TRBJ2-1, with TRBD2 identical over 11 bases. The CDR3 loop spans 14 amino acids. Germline V gene lookup returns CDR1 MDHEN and CDR2 SYDVKM. The J segment lost 10 bases and the V segment lost 7 bases, leaving 9 bases of the junction unmatched. The CDR3 protein is CASTVAGGLIEQFF. DNA for the CDR3: TGTGCCAGCACGGTAGCGGGAGGGCTTATAGAGCAGTTCTTC.

CDR3 in DNA: TGTGCCAGCAGCGGGGACCGGGACACCTATGGCTACACCTTC. Its translation: CASSGDRDTYGYTF. The chain carries TRBV5-6 and TRBJ1-2; tentatively, D is TRBD1 (6 bases). V lost 4 bases and J lost 4, with 14 bases in between. CDR3 length equals 14 residues. Germline assignment: CDR1 SGHDT and CDR2 YYEEEE.

The chain employs TRBV4-1 and TRBJ2-5; D perhaps matches TRBD1 (5 bases). The J call may be wrong; the DNA end is better matched by TRBJ2-7. CDR1 MGHRA and CDR2 YSYEKL come from the germline V gene. CDR3 length equals 17 residues. CDR3 nucleotide sequence: TGCGCCAGCAGCCAAGGTGAAGGGGCTAACCCATCCTACGAGCAGTACTTC. Amino acids: CASSQGEGANPSYEQYF.

The V and J genes are TRBV18 and TRBJ1-3; D call uncertain. Germline V CDR1 and CDR2: KGHSH, LQKENI. The V end was cut by 3 bases, the J end by 0 bases, with 12 bases between. The CDR3 extends over 16 amino acids. In DNA, the CDR3 is TGTGCCAGCTCACCCGCCCTCGGGAGCTCTGGAAACACCATATATTTT. It codes for CASSPALGSSGNTIYF.

V and J are TRBV5-6 and TRBJ2-7, with D possibly being TRBD1 (7 bases). CDR3 length equals 16 residues. CDR1 is SGHDT, CDR2 YYEEEE, per germline. The ends were cut back, 4 bases at V and 3 bases at J, with 20 bases in the middle. DNA of the CDR3: TGTGCCAGCAGCCCACGACAGGGACGGGGGTTCTACGAGCAGTACTTC. This gives the protein CASSPRQGRGFYEQYF.

The table lists this clone with a few counts. CDR3 in DNA: TGTGCCAGCAGCTCGACCTCTGGGACGGGAGGAGCTTTCTTT. Amino acid sequence: CASSSTSGTGGAFF. The chain couples TRBV5-4 to TRBJ1-1; D possibly corresponds to TRBD1 (5 bases). V was shortened by 3 bases and J by 10 bases, with 19 bases between the two germline ends. Germline-derived CDR1 and CDR2 are SGHNT and YYREEE (reference sequence). The CDR3 totals 14 residues.

This clone was seen more than once but under ten times. The chain links TRBV2 to TRBJ1-2; TRBD1 might be the D (6 bases). Trimming shortened V by 5 bases and J by 7 bases, and 17 bases separated the two germline ends. CDR1 and CDR2 from the germline V gene are SNHLY and FYNNEI. CDR3 size: 14 residues. CDR3 in DNA: TGTGCCAGCAGTCTCGGGGGGGGCGAGGGTGGCTACACCTTC. Protein: CASSLGGGEGGYTF.

The V gene is TRBV7-9, the J gene TRBJ2-5, with a tentative D call TRBD2 (7 bases). Between the trimmed V and J ends, which lost 5 bases and 4 bases, there was a span of 17 bases. From germline, CDR1 is SEHNR and CDR2 FQNEAQ (reference sequence). The CDR3 sequence is 15 residues long. CDR3 in amino acids: CASSVRGGASETQYF. CDR3 bases: TGTGCCAGCAGCGTCAGAGGGGGGGCCTCAGAGACCCAGTACTTC.

The V and J genes are TRBV2 and TRBJ2-5; D call uncertain. Germline-derived CDR1 and CDR2 are SNHLY and FYNNEI. The CDR3 covers 16 residues. V dropped 0 bases and J dropped 1 base, with 12 bases sitting between them. The CDR3 loop reads CASSEAPSSPQETQYF. The CDR3 DNA is TGTGCCAGCAGTGAAGCGCCTTCTAGTCCCCAAGAGACCCAGTACTTC.